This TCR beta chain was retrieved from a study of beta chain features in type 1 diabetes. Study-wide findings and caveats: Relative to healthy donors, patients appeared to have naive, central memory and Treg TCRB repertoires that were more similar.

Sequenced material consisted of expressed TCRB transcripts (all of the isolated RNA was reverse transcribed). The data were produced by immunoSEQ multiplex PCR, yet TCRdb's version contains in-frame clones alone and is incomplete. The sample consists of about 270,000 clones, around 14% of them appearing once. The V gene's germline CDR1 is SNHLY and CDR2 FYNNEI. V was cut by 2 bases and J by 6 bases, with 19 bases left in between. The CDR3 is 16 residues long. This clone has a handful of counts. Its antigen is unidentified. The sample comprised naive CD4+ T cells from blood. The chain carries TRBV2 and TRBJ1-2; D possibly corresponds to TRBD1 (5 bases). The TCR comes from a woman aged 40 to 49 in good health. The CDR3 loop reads CASSEFRTRTENGYTF. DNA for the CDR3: TGTGCCAGCAGTGAATTTAGGACACGGACCGAGAATGGCTACACCTTC.